The clone carrying this TCR beta chain was seen ten or more times. The data derive from a study of breast tumors, draining lymph nodes, adjacent tissues. The V and J ends lost 4 bases and 4 bases, in that order; junction bases with no gene match: 10. CDR1 SGDLS and CDR2 YYNGEE come from the germline V gene. The CDR3 length is 16 residues. TCRdb reprocessed the multiplex PCR reads via MiXCR and lists one record per CDR3 protein. The profile shows approximately 180,000 distinct CDR3 sequences, more than 25% of them singletons. Axillary draining lymph nodes of breast cancer patients supplied the node samples.

Material for sequencing was axillary lymph node tissue. The source is a female donor with breast cancer. Some clones in this sample may be carry-over from other donors' samples. The chain carries TRBV9 and TRBJ2-2; 7 positions agree with TRBD1. The DNA of the CDR3 is TGTGCCAGCAGCACCGGTCCAGGGGGAATCACCGGGGAGCTGTTTTTT. It is translated as CASSTGPGGITGELFF.